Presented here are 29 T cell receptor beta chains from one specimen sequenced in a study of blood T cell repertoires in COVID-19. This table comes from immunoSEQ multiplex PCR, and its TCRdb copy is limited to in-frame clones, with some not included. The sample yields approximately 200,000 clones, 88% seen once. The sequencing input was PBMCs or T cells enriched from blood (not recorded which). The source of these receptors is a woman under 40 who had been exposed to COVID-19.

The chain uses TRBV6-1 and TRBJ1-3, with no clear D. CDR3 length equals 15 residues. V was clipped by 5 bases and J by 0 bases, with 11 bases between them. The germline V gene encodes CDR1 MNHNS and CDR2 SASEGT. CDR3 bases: TGTGCCAGCAGTTCCCTAGGTAGCTCTGGAAACACCATATATTTT. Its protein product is CASSSLGSSGNTIYF.

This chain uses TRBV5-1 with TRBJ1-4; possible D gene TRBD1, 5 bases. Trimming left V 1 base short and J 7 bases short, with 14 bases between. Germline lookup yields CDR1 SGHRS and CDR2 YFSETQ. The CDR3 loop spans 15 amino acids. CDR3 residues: CASSLIGEGFEKLFF. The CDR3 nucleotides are TGCGCCAGCAGCTTGATCGGGGAGGGGTTTGAAAAACTGTTTTTT.

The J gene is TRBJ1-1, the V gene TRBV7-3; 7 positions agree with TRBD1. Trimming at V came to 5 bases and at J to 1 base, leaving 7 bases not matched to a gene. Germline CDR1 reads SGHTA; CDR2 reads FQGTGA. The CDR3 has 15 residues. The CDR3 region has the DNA TGTGCCAGCAGCCTAGGGGGCAGAGAGAACACTGAAGCTTTCTTT. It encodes CASSLGGRENTEAFF. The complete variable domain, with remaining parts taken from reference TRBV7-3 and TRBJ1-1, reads GAGVSQTPSNKVTEKGKYVELRCDPISGHTALYWYRQSLGQGPEFLIYFQGTGAADDSGLPNDRFFAVRPEGSVSTLKIQRTERGDSAVYLCASSLGGRENTEAFFGQGTRLTVV.

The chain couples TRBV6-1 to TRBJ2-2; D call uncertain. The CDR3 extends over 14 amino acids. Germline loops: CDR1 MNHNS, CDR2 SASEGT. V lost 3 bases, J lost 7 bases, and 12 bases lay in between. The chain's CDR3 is CASSDSRAYGELFF. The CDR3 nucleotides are TGTGCCAGCAGTGATTCCCGAGCGTACGGGGAGCTGTTTTTT.

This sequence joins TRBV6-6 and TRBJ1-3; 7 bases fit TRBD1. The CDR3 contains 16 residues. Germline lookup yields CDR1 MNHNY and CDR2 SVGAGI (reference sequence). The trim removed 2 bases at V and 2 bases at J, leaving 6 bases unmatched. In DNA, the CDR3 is TGTGCCAGCAGTTACCATGACAGGGTGACTGGAAACACCATATATTTT. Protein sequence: CASSYHDRVTGNTIYF.

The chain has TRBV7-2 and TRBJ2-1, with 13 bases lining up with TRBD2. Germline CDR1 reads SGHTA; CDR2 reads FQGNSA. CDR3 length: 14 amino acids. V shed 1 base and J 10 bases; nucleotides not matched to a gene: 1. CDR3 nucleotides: TGTGCCAGCAGCTTAGGGACTAGCGGGAGAGAGCAGTTCTTC. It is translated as CASSLGTSGREQFF.

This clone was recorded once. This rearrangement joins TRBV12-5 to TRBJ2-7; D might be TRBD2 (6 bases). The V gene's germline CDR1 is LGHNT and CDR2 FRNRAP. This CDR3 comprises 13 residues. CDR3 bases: TGTGCGGCGACCGGGACTGGCTCCTACGAGCAGTACTTC. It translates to CAATGTGSYEQYF.

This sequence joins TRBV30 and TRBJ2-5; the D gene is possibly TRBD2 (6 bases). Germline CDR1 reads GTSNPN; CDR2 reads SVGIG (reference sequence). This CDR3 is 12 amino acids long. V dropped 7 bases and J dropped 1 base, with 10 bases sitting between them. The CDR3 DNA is TGTGCCTATCCCGGGGGCCAAGAGACCCAGTACTTC. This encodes CAYPGGQETQYF.

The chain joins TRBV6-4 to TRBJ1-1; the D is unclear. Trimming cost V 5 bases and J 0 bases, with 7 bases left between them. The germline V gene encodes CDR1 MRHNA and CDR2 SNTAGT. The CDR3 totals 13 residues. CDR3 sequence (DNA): TGTGCCAGCAGTCCACAGATGAACACTGAAGCTTTCTTT. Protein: CASSPQMNTEAFF.

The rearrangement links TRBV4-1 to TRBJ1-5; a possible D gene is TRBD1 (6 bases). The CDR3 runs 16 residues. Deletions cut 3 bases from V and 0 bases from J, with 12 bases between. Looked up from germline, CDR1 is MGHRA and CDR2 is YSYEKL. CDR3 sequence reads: CASSQRAGVSNQPQHF. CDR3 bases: TGCGCCAGCAGCCAGCGGGCAGGGGTTAGCAATCAGCCCCAGCATTTT.

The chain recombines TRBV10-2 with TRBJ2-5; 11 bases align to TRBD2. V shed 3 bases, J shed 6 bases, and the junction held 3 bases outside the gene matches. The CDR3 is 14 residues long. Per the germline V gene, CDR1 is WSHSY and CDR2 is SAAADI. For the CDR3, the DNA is TGCGCCAGCAGTGAACTAGCGGGAGTCAAGACCCAGTACTTC. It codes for CASSELAGVKTQYF.

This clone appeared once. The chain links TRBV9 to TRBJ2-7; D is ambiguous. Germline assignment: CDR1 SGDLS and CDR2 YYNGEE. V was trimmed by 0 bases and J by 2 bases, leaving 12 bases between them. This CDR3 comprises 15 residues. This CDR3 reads CASSVDWLPTYEQYF. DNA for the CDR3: TGTGCCAGCAGCGTAGATTGGCTCCCCACCTACGAGCAGTACTTC.

The chain's CDR3 is CASSLAGQGEGYTF. In nucleotides, the CDR3 is TGTGCCAGCAGCTTGGCTGGACAGGGCGAGGGCTACACCTTC. The chain joins TRBV5-4 to TRBJ1-2, with 8 bases matching TRBD1. The length of the CDR3 is 14 residues. Germline V gene lookup returns CDR1 SGHNT and CDR2 YYREEE (reference sequence). J was trimmed by 8 bases and V by 0 bases; bases with no gene match: 6.

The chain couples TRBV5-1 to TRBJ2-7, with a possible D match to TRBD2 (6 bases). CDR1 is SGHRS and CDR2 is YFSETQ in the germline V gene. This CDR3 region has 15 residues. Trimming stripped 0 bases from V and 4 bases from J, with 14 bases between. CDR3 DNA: TGCGCCAGCAGCTTGGACCCGGGAGCGCAATACGAGCAGTACTTC. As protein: CASSLDPGAQYEQYF.

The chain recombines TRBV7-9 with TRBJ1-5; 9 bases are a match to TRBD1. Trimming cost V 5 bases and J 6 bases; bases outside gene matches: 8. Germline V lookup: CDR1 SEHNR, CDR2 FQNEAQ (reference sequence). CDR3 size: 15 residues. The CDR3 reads CASSLTGTGTQPQHF. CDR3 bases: TGTGCCAGCAGCCTAACCGGGACAGGGACTCAGCCCCAGCATTTT.

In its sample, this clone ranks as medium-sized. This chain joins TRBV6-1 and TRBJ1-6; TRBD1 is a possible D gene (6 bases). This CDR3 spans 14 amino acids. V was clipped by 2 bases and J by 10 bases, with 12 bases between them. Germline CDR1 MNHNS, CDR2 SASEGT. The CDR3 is CASSEKEGGSPLHF. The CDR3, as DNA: TGTGCCAGCAGTGAAAAAGAAGGGGGATCACCCCTCCACTTT.

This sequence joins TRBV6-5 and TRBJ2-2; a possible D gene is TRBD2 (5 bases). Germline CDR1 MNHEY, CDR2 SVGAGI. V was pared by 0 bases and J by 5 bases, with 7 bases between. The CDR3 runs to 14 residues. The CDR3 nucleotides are TGTGCCAGCAGTTACTCCTCGGGGACCGGGGAGCTGTTTTTT. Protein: CASSYSSGTGELFF.

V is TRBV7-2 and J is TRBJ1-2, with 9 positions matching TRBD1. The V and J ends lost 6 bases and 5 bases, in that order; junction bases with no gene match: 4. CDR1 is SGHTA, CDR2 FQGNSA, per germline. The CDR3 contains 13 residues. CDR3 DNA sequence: TGTGCCAGCAGTCCACAGGGGGCTTATGGCTACACCTTC. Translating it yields CASSPQGAYGYTF.

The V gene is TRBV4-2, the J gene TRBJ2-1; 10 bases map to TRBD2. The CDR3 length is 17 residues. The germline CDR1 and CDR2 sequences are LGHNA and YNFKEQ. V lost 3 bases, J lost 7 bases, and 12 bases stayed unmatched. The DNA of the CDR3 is TGTGCCAGCAGCCACTTCATAGCGGGAGGTTTAGGGAATGAGCAGTTCTTC. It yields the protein CASSHFIAGGLGNEQFF.

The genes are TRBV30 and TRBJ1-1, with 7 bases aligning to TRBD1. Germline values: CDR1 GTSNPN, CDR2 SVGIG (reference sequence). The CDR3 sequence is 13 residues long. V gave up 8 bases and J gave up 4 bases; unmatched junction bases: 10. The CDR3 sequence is CATYEGARTEAFF. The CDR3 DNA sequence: TGTGCCACCTATGAGGGGGCGCGCACTGAAGCTTTCTTT.

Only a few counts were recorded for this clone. The CDR3 coding sequence is TGCGCCAGCAGCTTGGCCTTATCCAGGCAGGTCCGCGAGCAGTACTTC. It codes for CASSLALSRQVREQYF. V usage is TRBV5-1 and J usage is TRBJ2-7; the D is unclear. Trimming pared 0 bases from V and 6 bases from J, leaving 19 bases between. CDR1 and CDR2 (germline): SGHRS, YFSETQ. This CDR3 is 16 amino acids long.

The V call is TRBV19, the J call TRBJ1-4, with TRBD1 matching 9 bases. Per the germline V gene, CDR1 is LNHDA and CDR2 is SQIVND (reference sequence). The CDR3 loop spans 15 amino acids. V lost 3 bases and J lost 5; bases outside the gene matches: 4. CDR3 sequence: CASSIWGTGNEKLFF. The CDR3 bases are TGTGCCAGTAGTATTTGGGGGACAGGGAATGAAAAACTGTTTTTT.

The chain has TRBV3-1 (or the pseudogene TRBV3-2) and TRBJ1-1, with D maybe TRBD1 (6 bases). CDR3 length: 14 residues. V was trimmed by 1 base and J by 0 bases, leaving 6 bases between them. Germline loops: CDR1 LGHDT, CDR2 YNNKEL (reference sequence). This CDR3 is CASSQGTVNTEAFF. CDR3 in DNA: TGTGCCAGCAGCCAAGGGACAGTGAACACTGAAGCTTTCTTT.

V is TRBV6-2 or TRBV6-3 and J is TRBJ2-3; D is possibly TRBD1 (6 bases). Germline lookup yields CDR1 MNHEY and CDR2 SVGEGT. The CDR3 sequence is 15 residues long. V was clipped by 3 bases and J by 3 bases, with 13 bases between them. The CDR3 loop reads CASSYTGMWTDTQYF. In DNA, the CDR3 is TGTGCCAGCAGTTATACAGGGATGTGGACAGATACGCAGTATTTT.

DNA of the CDR3: TGTGCCAGCTCACCCGACCGACTAGCGGGAGGTTCTAGGAACGAGCAGTACTTC. Encoded protein: CASSPDRLAGGSRNEQYF. The chain recombines TRBV18 with TRBJ2-7; TRBD2 agrees at 13 bases. Per the germline V gene, CDR1 is KGHSH and CDR2 is LQKENI. The CDR3 has 18 amino acids. J gave up 5 bases and V 3 bases, and 13 bases lay outside the gene matches.

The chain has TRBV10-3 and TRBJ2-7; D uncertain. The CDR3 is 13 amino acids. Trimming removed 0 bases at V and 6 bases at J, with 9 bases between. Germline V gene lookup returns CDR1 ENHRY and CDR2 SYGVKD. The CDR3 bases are TGTGCCATCAGTGAGTCGTTGGGCCCCGAGCAGTACTTC. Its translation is CAISESLGPEQYF.

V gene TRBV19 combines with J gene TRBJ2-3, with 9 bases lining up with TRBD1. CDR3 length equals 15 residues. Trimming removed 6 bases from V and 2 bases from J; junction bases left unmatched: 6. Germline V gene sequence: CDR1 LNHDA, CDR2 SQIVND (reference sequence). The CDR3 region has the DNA TGTGCCAGTAGCCCGGGACAGGGACTCACAGATACGCAGTATTTT. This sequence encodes CASSPGQGLTDTQYF.

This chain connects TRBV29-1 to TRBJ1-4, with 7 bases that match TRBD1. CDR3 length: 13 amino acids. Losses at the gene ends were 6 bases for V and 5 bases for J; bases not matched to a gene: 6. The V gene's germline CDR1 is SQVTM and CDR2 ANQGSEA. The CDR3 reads CSVRDSRNEKLFF. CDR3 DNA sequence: TGCAGCGTGCGGGACAGCCGCAATGAAAAACTGTTTTTT.

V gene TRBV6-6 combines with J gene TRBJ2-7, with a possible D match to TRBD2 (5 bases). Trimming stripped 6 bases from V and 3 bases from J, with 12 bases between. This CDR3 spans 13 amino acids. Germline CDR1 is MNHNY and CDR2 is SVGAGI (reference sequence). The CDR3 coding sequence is TGTGCCAGCAGCCGGGGATCTATCTACGAGCAGTACTTC. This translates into CASSRGSIYEQYF.